This T cell receptor beta chain emerged from a study of OX40 agonist ivuxolimab in advanced cancers. The CDR3 length is 13 residues. J was trimmed by 9 bases and V by 11 bases; bases with no gene match: 16. CDR1 is SNHLY, CDR2 FYNNEI, per germline. This clone came up once. Profiled with immunoSEQ multiplex PCR; TCRdb holds only in-frame clones, not every one. The top ten hold about 6.6% of the sample, which has 76,000 or so clones, approximately 93% seen once. This clonotype originated in an adult with an advanced solid tumor such as melanoma, head and neck, liver or kidney cancer. The rearrangement links TRBV2 to TRBJ2-7; 7 nucleotides match TRBD2. The sequencing here drew on CD4+ or CD8+ T cells sorted from blood, taken in a trial of the OX40 agonist ivuxolimab. In nucleotides, the CDR3 is TGTGCCGGCCAGGGAGGGAGGGCCGGAAGGCAGTACTTC. Its translation: CAGQGGRAGRQYF.